The 13 T cell receptor beta chains presented below share a single source sample, sequenced in a study of cytomegalovirus exposure and HLA in healthy donors. Researchers ran the PCR with 60 Vbeta and 13 Jbeta primers. Assay: immunoSEQ multiplex PCR; the TCRdb copy retains only in-frame clones and omits some. The data hold about 110,000 clones, with 76% observed a single time. Sequencing was done on a sample of PBMCs. These receptors were taken from a woman aged 50 to 65 in good health and CMV-seropositive.

This clone was counted once. In the same sample, other DNA sequences code for this CDR3. This sequence joins TRBV6-5 and TRBJ2-7; D is perhaps TRBD1 (5 bases). The CDR3 has 12 residues. V was pared by 6 bases and J by 4 bases, with 10 bases between. From germline, CDR1 is MNHEY and CDR2 SVGAGI. CDR3 nucleotide sequence: TGTGCCAGCAGATCGCAGGGTTACGAGCAGTACTTC. This gives the protein CASRSQGYEQYF.

The chain carries TRBV7-2 and TRBJ2-2, with 7 bases identical to TRBD1. The CDR3 is 11 amino acids. With 8 bases clipped from V and 7 bases from J, the junction kept 1 base outside the gene matches. In germline, CDR1 is SGHTA, CDR2 FQGNSA. The CDR3 DNA sequence: TGTGCCAGCGGACAGGTCGGGGAGCTGTTTTTT. It codes for CASGQVGELFF.

On this clone itself: The junction and the germline gene differ at one end; a read error may be behind it. The chain couples TRBV7-9 to TRBJ1-1; the D gene is possibly TRBD1 (6 bases). The CDR3 has 12 residues. Germline lookup yields CDR1 SEHNR and CDR2 FQNEAQ (reference sequence). This chain's CDR3 is CSSSLQGRGAFF. CDR3 sequence (DNA): TGTTCCAGCAGCTTACAGGGCAGGGGAGCTTTCTTT.

V is TRBV7-3 and J is TRBJ2-1; maybe TRBD2 (5 bases). Germline V gene data show CDR1 as SGHTA and CDR2 as FQGTGA. The CDR3 is made up of 12 amino acids. The V and J ends lost 5 bases and 5 bases respectively, with 7 bases between them. The CDR3 bases are TGTGCCAGCAGCCGGGAACACAATGAGCAGTTCTTC. Protein product: CASSREHNEQFF.

V is TRBV7-9 and J is TRBJ1-1; weak D call: TRBD1 (5 bases). Between the trimmed V and J ends, which lost 5 bases and 0 bases, there was a span of 19 bases. This CDR3 spans 17 amino acids. Germline CDR1 SEHNR, CDR2 FQNEAQ (reference sequence). In DNA form, the CDR3 reads TGTGCCAGCAGCCCCAGGGTAAGTAGGTTAATGAACACTGAAGCTTTCTTT. Translation: CASSPRVSRLMNTEAFF.

Comment on this clone: Here the CDR3 omits its conserved ending phenylalanine or tryptophan, so a read error is the likely source. It is unclear where the CDR3 begins or ends on the DNA, so no DNA is shown, and the CDR3 is as TCRdb lists it. The chain uses TRBV12-5 and TRBJ2-7; TRBD2, the D gene given by the table, was not confirmed from the DNA. The CDR3 totals 17 residues, both ends included. Germline V CDR1 and CDR2: LGHNT, FRNRAP. CDR3 in amino acids: CASGRGGNGNHLLLRSG.

The chain employs TRBV5-4 and TRBJ2-7; the D is unclear. V lost 0 bases and J lost 1, with 8 bases in between. The CDR3 runs 14 residues. Germline-derived CDR1 and CDR2 are SGHNT and YYREEE (reference sequence). DNA of the CDR3: TGTGCCAGCAGCTTGGGACACCCGTCCTACGAGCAGTACTTC. This gives the protein CASSLGHPSYEQYF.

The chain is built from TRBV7-3 and TRBJ2-1, with 8 bases matching TRBD2. The germline V gene encodes CDR1 SGHTA and CDR2 FQGTGA. This CDR3 region has 15 residues. Unmatched junction bases numbered 4, after V lost 5 bases and J lost 1 base. For the CDR3, the DNA is TGTGCCAGCAGCAAGCGGGGGACTTCCTACAATGAGCAGTTCTTC. Protein sequence: CASSKRGTSYNEQFF. The full variable domain, its missing parts supplied by reference TRBV7-3 and TRBJ2-1, is GAGVSQTPSNKVTEKGKYVELRCDPISGHTALYWYRQSLGQGPEFLIYFQGTGAADDSGLPNDRFFAVRPEGSVSTLKIQRTERGDSAVYLCASSKRGTSYNEQFFGPGTRLTVL.

In its sample, this clone was seen a few times. The chain carries TRBV18 and TRBJ2-3; tentative D call: TRBD2 (6 bases). The CDR3 contains 15 residues. CDR1 is KGHSH, CDR2 LQKENI, per germline. The V and J ends lost 4 bases and 1 base respectively, with 12 bases between them. This chain's CDR3 is CASSLQAGRTDTQYF. The CDR3 nucleotides are TGTGCCAGCTCACTTCAGGCGGGGCGCACAGATACGCAGTATTTT.

The gene calls are TRBV7-2 and TRBJ2-5; the D is unclear. Germline CDR1 and CDR2: SGHTA and FQGNSA. The CDR3 is 13 amino acids. Trimming took off 3 bases at V and 2 bases at J, with 7 bases between the two ends. The CDR3 bases are TGTGCCAGCAGCTTCAATCGGCAAGAGACCCAGTACTTC. Residues: CASSFNRQETQYF.

This clone was found a few times. The chain joins TRBV6-5 to TRBJ1-3; D remains unclear. CDR1 and CDR2 (germline): MNHEY, SVGAGI. The ends were cut back, 6 bases at V and 4 bases at J, with 7 bases in the middle. The CDR3 runs 12 residues. CDR3 loop: CASRGGGNTIYF. CDR3 bases: TGTGCCAGCAGGGGAGGGGGAAACACCATATATTTT.

This rearrangement joins TRBV7-9 to TRBJ2-5; 14 bases fit TRBD2. The length of the CDR3 is 15 residues. The V and J ends lost 1 base and 6 bases, in that order; junction bases with no gene match: 1. Germline V CDR1 and CDR2: SEHNR, FQNEAQ (reference sequence). Written as DNA, the CDR3 is TGTGCCAGCAGCTTAGGACTAGCGGGAGGGCAGACCCAGTACTTC. Translated, it gives CASSLGLAGGQTQYF.

The rearrangement joins TRBV7-3 to TRBJ1-1; tentatively, D is TRBD1 (6 bases). V was clipped by 2 bases and J by 3 bases, with 13 bases between them. The CDR3 length is 15 residues. Germline values: CDR1 SGHTA, CDR2 FQGTGA. CDR3 residues: CASSLLGGLDTEAFF. The CDR3 DNA reads as TGTGCCAGCAGCTTATTGGGGGGGCTGGACACTGAAGCTTTCTTT. Filled out from reference TRBV7-3 and TRBJ1-1, the complete variable domain reads GAGVSQTPSNKVTEKGKYVELRCDPISGHTALYWYRQSLGQGPEFLIYFQGTGAADDSGLPNDRFFAVRPEGSVSTLKIQRTERGDSAVYLCASSLLGGLDTEAFFGQGTRLTVV.